This paragraph reports one T cell receptor beta chain. Its antigen is not identified. This sample is part of a study of cytomegalovirus exposure and HLA in healthy donors. Study-level results: It was reported that the classifier diagnosed cytomegalovirus status with high specificity and sensitivity in both the original and validation cohorts. Subsequent analysis of the approximately 110 validation repertoires found a tendency for first-cohort TCR clusters to co-occur. It was confirmed in vitro that three of the CMV-associated chains were specific for CMV antigens.

Some clones are missing from TCRdb's copy, which holds only in-frame ones; the method was immunoSEQ multiplex PCR. This sample yields 110,000 or so clones, of which approximately 86% are seen a single time; 4% to 5.5% belongs to the top ten. Germline trimming cut 2 bases from V and 0 bases from J; bases unmatched to any gene: 3. The CDR3 extends over 16 amino acids. CDR1 LNHDA and CDR2 SQIVND come from the germline V gene (reference sequence). The source is a young man in good health and CMV-seropositive. The V gene is TRBV19, the J gene TRBJ1-3; 8 nucleotides align to TRBD1. Sequenced sample: PBMCs. CDR3: CASSIQGAHSGNTIYF. The CDR3 DNA reads TGTGCCAGTAGTATACAGGGGGCTCACTCTGGAAACACCATATATTTT.